The present entry profiles one TCR beta chain with its context. This entry comes from a study of blood T cell repertoires in COVID-19. At the level of the study: Samples came from the United States, Italy and Spain, spanning acute and convalescent COVID-19. PBMCs, B-cell-depleted T cells, or T cells were the source of the cDNA or gDNA that made up the material.

This CDR3 is built from 17 residues. Germline assignment: CDR1 SGHVS and CDR2 FNYEAQ. V shed 5 bases and J shed 5 bases, with 24 bases lying between them. As processed by the authors: Nucleated cell number was recorded as an estimate derived from reference gene primer amplification. Here immunoSEQ multiplex PCR was the method, and the copy in TCRdb shows in-frame clones only, minus some. V and J calls plus clone size are reproduced from that table; the DNA served to infer D and trimming. The sample holds some 30,000 clones, more than 70% seen once. The gene calls are TRBV7-6 and TRBJ2-5, with D possibly being TRBD1 (6 bases). Input material: peripheral blood. The receptor was derived from a human donor in a cohort sampled during active COVID-19. CDR3 protein: CASSLGSGGGLRETQYF. The CDR3 DNA follows: TGTGCCAGCAGCCTAGGGTCTGGTGGGGGCCTCCGGGAGACCCAGTACTTC.